The rows below give T cell receptor beta chains drawn from one sample of a study of blood T cell repertoires in COVID-19. The table came from immunoSEQ multiplex PCR; TCRdb's copy has only in-frame clones and leaves some out. The sample gives more than 200,000 clones, around nine tenths of which show up once; more than 4.5% is in the top ten. The sample comprised peripheral blood. The source of these receptors is a woman in her sixties or seventies with COVID-19, enrolled during active disease. CDR3s leave out the opening cysteine and the closing phenylalanine or tryptophan. A D gene is named only where the DNA matches it firmly.

>TRBJ2-7|TRBV6-5|-
ASSYPGRFDEQY
>TRBJ1-3|TRBV6-2/TRBV6-3|TRBD1
ASSYSGQGGNTIY
>TRBJ2-1|TRBV11-3|TRBD1
ASSHGTGVSYNEQF
>TRBJ2-2|TRBV6-5|-
ASTAGLANTGELF
>TRBJ1-2|TRBV29-1|-
SVPITGILNYGYT
>TRBJ2-3|TRBV5-1|TRBD1
ASSRPDRVGVDTQY
>TRBJ2-1|TRBV15|TRBD2
ATSKLAGAYNEQF
>TRBJ1-3|TRBV4-2|-
ASSPSSGDPSGNTIY
>TRBJ2-7|TRBV28|-
ASSLSGDTLLYEQY
>TRBJ1-2|TRBV20-1|-
SASGVGYT
>TRBJ2-1|TRBV28|TRBD2
ASSLVRLGRSYNEQF
>TRBJ2-7|TRBV20-1|-
SASSFTSLEYEQY
>TRBJ1-1|TRBV2|TRBD1
ASRDRGHIAF
>TRBJ1-1|TRBV6-5|-
ASSYIGTEAF
>TRBJ2-3|TRBV3-1/TRBV3-2|TRBD2
ASSQEGVSGLAGFTDTQY
>TRBJ2-7|TRBV5-3|-
ARSRRVGEQY
>TRBJ2-5|TRBV7-3|TRBD1
ASSTGTGKETQY
>TRBJ2-1|TRBV7-3|TRBD2
ASSLRLAGYNEQF
>TRBJ2-7|TRBV28|-
ASSLLGYEQY
>TRBJ2-1|TRBV5-1|TRBD2
ASSLSSGYNEQF
>TRBJ2-3|TRBV6-6|TRBD2
ASSPSGFTDTQY
>TRBJ2-5|TRBV11-1|-
ASSLVASVGQETQY
>TRBJ2-7|TRBV5-1|TRBD1
ASSWDSVSYEQY
>TRBJ2-2|TRBV9|-
ASSPRRVGGELF
>TRBJ2-1|TRBV30|TRBD2
AWSLGLVLSEQF
>TRBJ2-7|TRBV30|TRBD2
AWTRSSGLAGGYEQY
>TRBJ1-4|TRBV7-2|-
ASSQDSVREKLF
>TRBJ1-2|TRBV28|-
ASSLQLGVYGYT
>TRBJ2-6|TRBV9|-
ASSVLSGANVLT